This TCR beta chain came from a study of T cell clusters in autoimmune cytopenias. According to its frequency, this clonotype is medium-sized. The CDR3 runs 14 residues. Germline V lookup: CDR1 LNHDA, CDR2 SQIVND (reference sequence). TRB amplification used 250 ng of peripheral blood genomic DNA. One tube held mixed TRB-A and TRB-B primer pools for touch-down PCR. TCRdb derives one entry per CDR3 protein from the multiplex PCR reads, leaving out DNA. The sample has several thousand distinct CDR3 sequences. The sequencing sample was made of peripheral blood. The genes are TRBV19 and TRBJ2-5; checking the TCRdb D call of TRBD1 is not possible without DNA. This TCR came from a human donor with an autoimmune cytopenia or autoimmune hepatitis (not recorded which). The CDR3 loop is CASSMRDRVETQYF.